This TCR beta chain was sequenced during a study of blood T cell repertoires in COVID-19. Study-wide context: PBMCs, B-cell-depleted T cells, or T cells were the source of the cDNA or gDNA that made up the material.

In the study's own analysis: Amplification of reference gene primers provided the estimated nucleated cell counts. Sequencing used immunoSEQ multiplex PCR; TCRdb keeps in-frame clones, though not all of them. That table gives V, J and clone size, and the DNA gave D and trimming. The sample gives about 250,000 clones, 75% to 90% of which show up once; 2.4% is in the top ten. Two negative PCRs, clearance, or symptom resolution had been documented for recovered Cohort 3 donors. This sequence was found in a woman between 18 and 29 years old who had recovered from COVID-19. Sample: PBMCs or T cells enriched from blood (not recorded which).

CDR3 DNA sequence: TGTGCCAGCAGCCCGAAAACCCAGGGTTTCGCTAACTCTGGAAACACCATATATTTT. Translation: CASSPKTQGFANSGNTIYF. The J gene is TRBJ1-3, the V gene TRBV4-2; D may be TRBD1 (5 bases). This CDR3 has 19 residues. Germline V CDR1 and CDR2: LGHNA, YNFKEQ. The V end lost 4 bases, the J end lost 0 bases, and 22 bases lay between the germline ends.